This TCR beta chain is drawn from a study of graft-versus-host responses after intestinal transplantation. Study-level background: All recipients were given anti-thymocyte globulin induction, and tacrolimus and steroids were then administered for around three years.

Concerning this clone itself: Its specificity is not known.

Some clones are missing from TCRdb's copy, which holds only in-frame ones; the method was immunoSEQ multiplex PCR. The table records around 90,000 clones, 90% to 95% of them present only once. Overall study findings and caveats: Within allografts, high graft-versus-host to host-versus-graft clonal ratios were seen among patients with graft-donor T cell macrochimerism.

After removal of 5 bases from V and 1 base from J, the junction contained 7 bases not matched to a gene. Germline V gene data show CDR1 as SEHNR and CDR2 as FQNEAQ (reference sequence). CDR3 length equals 15 residues. The source was unstimulated CD8+ T cells sorted from spleen or lymph node cells, collected before transplant. The rearrangement uses TRBV7-9 and TRBJ1-1, with TRBD1 matching over 7 bases. This receptor was obtained from a human donor who was the organ donor for an intestinal transplant. CDR3 in DNA: TGTGCCAGCAGCCCAACCCGGGACAGGAACACTGAAGCTTTCTTT. Translating gives CASSPTRDRNTEAFF. Supplemented by reference TRBV7-9 and TRBJ1-1, the full variable domain reads DTGVSQNPRHKITKRGQNVTFRCDPISEHNRLYWYRQTLGQGPEFLTYFQNEAQLEKSRLLSDRFSAERPKGSFSTLEIQRTEQGDSAMYLCASSPTRDRNTEAFFGQGTRLTVV.